This T cell receptor (beta chain) stems from a study of identical twins. Study-level results: Within cord blood, abundant beta clonotypes carried fewer insertions, but memory repertoires showed no such trend.

TCRdb re-called the 5' RACE reads with MiXCR, one entry per CDR3 protein. The repertoire has 500,000 or so distinct CDR3 sequences, 11% to 15% of them found once; the top ten carry around 0.48%. This clonotype was seen a few times. The antigen is not known. The CDR3 runs to 13 residues. CDR1 and CDR2 (germline): DFQATT, SNEGSKA (reference sequence). The same specimen was also included in a second study, on yellow fever vaccine responses in identical twins.

The source of this sequence is a woman younger than 35 in good health. This rearrangement joins TRBV20-1 to TRBJ2-2, with D perhaps matching TRBD1 or TRBD2 (7 bases each). Material: CD4+ T cells sorted from blood. The CDR3, as DNA: TGCACTACAAAGGCAGGGGGGGCCGGGGAGCTGTTTTTT. Translating gives CTTKAGGAGELFF.